This T cell receptor (beta chain) appears in the sequencing data of a study of type 1 regulatory T cells. Study-wide background: An in vitro protocol generated T-allo10, a Tr1-enriched, alloantigen-specific CD4 T cell product.

TCRdb reprocessed the reads via MiXCR and lists one record per CDR3 protein. This repertoire shows about 18,000 distinct CDR3 sequences, 10% found once; its top ten account for approximately 2.8%. This receptor was obtained from a human donor in good health. The sequenced material came from CD4+ T cells, either the whole sample or a sorted fraction (not recorded which).

CDR3 residues: CASSLVAGGSETQYF. In DNA form, the CDR3 reads TGTGCCAGCAGCTTAGTCGCGGGAGGATCGGAGACCCAGTACTTC. The V gene is TRBV11-2, the J gene TRBJ2-5; 8 bases align to TRBD2. The CDR3 has 15 residues. Per the germline V gene, CDR1 is SGHAT and CDR2 is FQNNGV. Trimming at V came to 1 base and at J to 5 bases, leaving 6 bases not matched to a gene.